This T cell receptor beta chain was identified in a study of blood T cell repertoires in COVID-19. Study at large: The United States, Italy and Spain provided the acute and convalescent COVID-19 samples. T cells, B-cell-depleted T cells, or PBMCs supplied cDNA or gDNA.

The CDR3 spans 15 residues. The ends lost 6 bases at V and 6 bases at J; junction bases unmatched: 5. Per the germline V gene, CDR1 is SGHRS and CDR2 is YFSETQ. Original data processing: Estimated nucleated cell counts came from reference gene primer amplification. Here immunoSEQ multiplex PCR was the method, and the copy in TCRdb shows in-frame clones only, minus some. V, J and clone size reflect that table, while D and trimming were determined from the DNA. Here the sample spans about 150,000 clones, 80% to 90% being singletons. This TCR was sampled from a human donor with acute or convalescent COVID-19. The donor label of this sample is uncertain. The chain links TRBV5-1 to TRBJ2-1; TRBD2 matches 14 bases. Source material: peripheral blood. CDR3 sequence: CASIAGTSGGNEQFF. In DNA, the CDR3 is TGCGCCAGCATCGCCGGGACTAGCGGGGGCAATGAGCAGTTCTTC.